Presented here are 2 T cell receptor beta chains from one specimen sequenced in a study of blood T cell repertoires in COVID-19. Using immunoSEQ multiplex PCR, the repertoire was profiled, and TCRdb retains in-frame clones only, with some absent. This table holds around 170,000 clones, approximately 90% found once. Sequencing used peripheral blood. The source is a man in his late teens or twenties who had recovered from COVID-19.

The rearrangement uses TRBV3-1 (or the pseudogene TRBV3-2) and TRBJ2-7, with TRBD2 matching 11 bases. V was clipped by 4 bases and J by 3 bases; unmatched bases: 5. Germline CDR1 LGHDT, CDR2 YNNKEL (reference sequence). This CDR3 spans 15 amino acids. The CDR3 DNA reads as TGTGCCAGCAGCCGCCTAGCGGGAGGACTCTACGAGCAGTACTTC. It codes for CASSRLAGGLYEQYF.

The chain is built from TRBV4-3 and TRBJ2-2, with D hard to call. The CDR3 sequence is 14 residues long. In germline, CDR1 is LGHNA, CDR2 YSLEER. V dropped 8 bases and J dropped 0 bases, with 10 bases sitting between them. The CDR3 DNA reads as TGCGCCAGCGCCGGAGATTCGAACACCGGGGAGCTGTTTTTT. Encoded protein: CASAGDSNTGELFF.